A single sample is the source of the 18 T cell receptor beta chains below, sequenced in a study of CD8 T cells in ankylosing spondylitis. TCRdb called the 5' RACE reads again in MiXCR, with one record for every CDR3 protein. The sample lists around 890,000 distinct CDR3 sequences, approximately 10% occurring once. Study-wide results and caveats: Seemingly distinctive of ankylosing spondylitis blood was a TCR beta motif formed by eight highly homologous variants.

Their cognate antigens are unknown. Specimen: blood, either unsorted or a sorted T cell fraction (not recorded which). These receptors were collected from a male donor with ankylosing spondylitis.

This chain joins TRBV30 and TRBJ2-5, with D perhaps matching TRBD2 (6 bases). Germline CDR1 reads GTSNPN; CDR2 reads SVGIG (reference sequence). Trimming cost V 0 bases and J 1 base, with 15 bases left between them. CDR3 length: 16 residues. The chain's CDR3 is CAWSVWASEVQETQYF. Here the CDR3 DNA reads TGTGCCTGGAGTGTATGGGCTAGCGAGGTCCAAGAGACCCAGTACTTC. Full variable domain (remainder filled in from reference TRBV30 and TRBJ2-5): SQTIHQWPATLVQPVGSPLSLECTVEGTSNPNLYWYRQAAGRGLQLLFYSVGIGQISSEVPQNLSASRPQDRQFILSSKKLLLSDSGFYLCAWSVWASEVQETQYFGPGTRLLVL.

J is TRBJ1-1 and V is TRBV24-1; D is perhaps TRBD1 (5 bases). The CDR3 covers 12 residues. In germline, CDR1 is KGHDR, CDR2 SFDVKD. V gave up 7 bases and J gave up 1 base, with 6 bases separating them. The CDR3 protein is CATRGENTEAFF. For the CDR3, the DNA is TGTGCCACCAGGGGGGAGAACACTGAAGCTTTCTTT.

The sample holds many counts of this clonotype. The chain uses TRBV5-1 and TRBJ2-1; no reliable D call. Germline V gene sequence: CDR1 SGHRS, CDR2 YFSETQ. The V and J ends lost 0 bases and 3 bases respectively, with 10 bases between them. The CDR3 has 15 residues. CDR3 in amino acids: CASSLGGRSYNEQFF. DNA for the CDR3: TGCGCCAGCAGCTTGGGCGGCAGGAGCTACAATGAGCAGTTCTTC.

There are many counts of this clonotype. The J gene is TRBJ2-7, the V gene TRBV5-1; 7 bases are a match to TRBD1. J lost 4 bases, V lost 2 bases, and 6 bases had no gene match. CDR1 is SGHRS and CDR2 is YFSETQ in the germline V gene. CDR3 length: 14 amino acids. The CDR3 here is CASSLGQVGYEQYF. The DNA for the CDR3 is TGCGCCAGCAGCTTAGGACAGGTCGGATACGAGCAGTACTTC.

The chain is built from TRBV7-2 and TRBJ2-4; D is unclear. V lost 2 bases to trimming and J lost 8 bases, with 16 bases between them. This CDR3 comprises 15 residues. The germline CDR1 and CDR2 sequences are SGHTA and FQGNSA. CDR3 bases: TGTGCCAGCAGCTTATTAAGTAGGCGGAGAGACATTCAGTACTTC. Its translation: CASSLLSRRRDIQYF.

This clonotype has only a few counts. This rearrangement joins TRBV6-5 to TRBJ2-5; TRBD2 is a possible D gene (5 bases). The CDR3 spans 16 residues. V was cut by 2 bases and J by 0 bases, with 13 bases left in between. Germline V gene lookup returns CDR1 MNHEY and CDR2 SVGAGI. This chain's CDR3 is CASSYLSRGYQETQYF. In DNA, the CDR3 is TGTGCCAGCAGTTACCTGAGTCGGGGTTACCAAGAGACCCAGTACTTC.

There are many counts of this clonotype. V usage is TRBV5-1 and J usage is TRBJ2-7; possibly TRBD1 or TRBD2 for D (5 bases each). CDR1 SGHRS and CDR2 YFSETQ come from the germline V gene. V was pared by 4 bases and J by 3 bases, with 11 bases between. The CDR3 sequence is 13 residues long. The CDR3 DNA reads TGCGCCAGCAGCCGGGACGTAAGCTACGAGCAGTACTTC. As protein: CASSRDVSYEQYF.

This clonotype was observed a handful of times. V is TRBV10-3 and J is TRBJ1-5; weak D call: TRBD1 (6 bases). Trimming took off 7 bases at V and 1 base at J, with 8 bases between the two ends. Germline CDR1 reads ENHRY; CDR2 reads SYGVKD. This CDR3 has 13 amino acids. CDR3 sequence (DNA): TGTGCCATCACCAGGGGCAGCAATCAGCCCCAGCATTTT. Encoded protein: CAITRGSNQPQHF.

This clonotype was observed at least ten times. The J gene is TRBJ2-4, the V gene TRBV20-1; a possible D gene is TRBD2 (5 bases). This CDR3 is 14 amino acids long. Germline V CDR1 and CDR2: DFQATT, SNEGSKA (reference sequence). The ends were cut back, 6 bases at V and 0 bases at J, with 12 bases in the middle. The DNA for the CDR3 is TGCAGTGCCGTCAGTGGACTAGCCAAAAACATTCAGTACTTC. Its protein is CSAVSGLAKNIQYF.

This clonotype was observed at least ten times. J is TRBJ2-1 and V is TRBV20-1, with TRBD2 as a possible D gene (6 bases). Trimming took 3 bases from V and 3 from J, leaving 9 bases between them. The CDR3 totals 13 residues. The germline V gene encodes CDR1 DFQATT and CDR2 SNEGSKA (reference sequence). The CDR3 sequence: CSASSGNYNEQFF. For the CDR3, the DNA is TGCAGTGCTAGTAGCGGCAACTACAATGAGCAGTTCTTC.

This clonotype was counted a few times. The chain couples TRBV7-2 to TRBJ2-7; no clear D gene. From germline, CDR1 is SGHTA and CDR2 FQGNSA. This CDR3 comprises 14 residues. The ends were cut back, 0 bases at V and 0 bases at J, with 6 bases in the middle. The CDR3, as DNA: TGTGCCAGCAGCTTAGCTCTTAGCTCCTACGAGCAGTACTTC. Its protein is CASSLALSSYEQYF.

V usage is TRBV20-1 and J usage is TRBJ2-7, with 8 positions matching TRBD1. This CDR3 is built from 14 residues. Germline V gives CDR1 DFQATT, CDR2 SNEGSKA (reference sequence). The V segment lost 6 bases and the J segment 0 bases; nucleotides outside the gene matches: 7. In nucleotides, the CDR3 is TGCAGTGCCCCCACCGGGACAGGCTCCTACGAGCAGTACTTC. Its protein is CSAPTGTGSYEQYF.

The rearrangement joins TRBV6-6 to TRBJ2-7; D is undetermined. The CDR3 length is 12 residues. Germline lookup yields CDR1 MNHNY and CDR2 SVGAGI (reference sequence). Trimming shortened V by 5 bases and J by 6 bases, and 11 bases separated the two germline ends. The CDR3 nucleotides read TGTGCCAGCAGTACCAGGCGCGGCGAGCAGTACTTC. This translates into CASSTRRGEQYF.

Only a few counts were recorded for this clonotype. The CDR3 loop reads CSSLRREETQYF. Here the CDR3 DNA reads TGCAGTTCCCTTAGGAGGGAAGAGACCCAGTACTTC. The V and J genes are TRBV20-1 and TRBJ2-5; D is possibly TRBD2 (6 bases). The germline V gene has CDR1 DFQATT and CDR2 SNEGSKA (reference sequence). V shed 8 bases and J shed 3 bases, with 13 bases lying between them. The CDR3 contains 12 residues.

This chain joins TRBV29-1 and TRBJ1-1, with no clear D. This CDR3 is built from 13 residues. Germline V CDR1 and CDR2: SQVTM, ANQGSEA. Trimming removed 0 bases from V and 4 bases from J, with 9 bases in between. This CDR3 reads CSVEEVVGTEAFF. DNA for the CDR3: TGCAGCGTTGAAGAGGTCGTAGGCACTGAAGCTTTCTTT.

This clonotype has just a few counts. This chain links TRBV10-3 with TRBJ1-1; perhaps TRBD1 as D (6 bases). Germline CDR1 is ENHRY and CDR2 is SYGVKD. V lost 8 bases and J lost 0, with 13 bases in between. This CDR3 is 14 amino acids long. CDR3 sequence reads: CAIGPQGLNTEAFF. The CDR3 DNA follows: TGTGCCATCGGCCCACAGGGTCTGAACACTGAAGCTTTCTTT.

This clonotype was recorded a few times. This chain uses TRBV5-1 with TRBJ2-1; D might be TRBD1 or TRBD2, each matching 6 bases. Germline CDR1 is SGHRS and CDR2 is YFSETQ. V was trimmed by 1 base and J by 4 bases, leaving 12 bases between them. The CDR3 consists of 15 residues. CDR3 sequence reads: CASSLRGEIYNEQFF. The CDR3 DNA sequence: TGCGCCAGCAGCTTGAGGGGGGAAATTTACAATGAGCAGTTCTTC.

The chain uses TRBV28 and TRBJ2-1; the D is unclear. The V gene lost 5 bases and the J gene lost 0 bases, with 14 bases spanning the gap. CDR1 and CDR2 (germline): MDHEN, SYDVKM. The CDR3 sequence is 16 residues long. In DNA form, the CDR3 reads TGTGCCAGCAGTGCCCCCTTAGCAGACTCCTACAATGAGCAGTTCTTC. This encodes CASSAPLADSYNEQFF.